These 7 T cell receptor beta chains share one sample of origin, sequenced in a study of T cell responses to AZD1222 COVID-19 vaccine. Assay: immunoSEQ multiplex PCR; the TCRdb copy retains only in-frame clones and omits some. Among around 150,000 clones listed, roughly 92% were seen once. The sequenced sample was peripheral blood, obtained on day 0 of AZD1222 vaccination. These receptors all stem from an adult in good health.

The rearrangement links TRBV18 to TRBJ1-1; possibly TRBD1 for D (5 bases). CDR1 is KGHSH, CDR2 LQKENI, per germline. V gave up 3 bases and J gave up 5 bases, with 13 bases separating them. The CDR3 sequence is 14 residues long. CDR3 in amino acids: CASSPPNGGTEAFF. The CDR3 coding sequence is TGTGCCAGCTCACCGCCTAACGGGGGGACTGAAGCTTTCTTT.

The chain combines TRBV2 with TRBJ2-7; D gene unclear. V was trimmed by 5 bases and J by 0 bases, leaving 5 bases between them. The CDR3 length is 12 residues. CDR1 SNHLY and CDR2 FYNNEI come from the germline V gene. The CDR3 loop reads CASSSSSYEQYF. CDR3 sequence (DNA): TGTGCCAGCAGTAGCAGCTCCTACGAGCAGTACTTC.

The chain carries TRBV28 and TRBJ2-1; TRBD1 matches 10 bases. Germline values: CDR1 MDHEN, CDR2 SYDVKM. The V segment lost 6 bases and the J segment 5 bases; nucleotides outside the gene matches: 7. The CDR3 is 15 residues long. CDR3 residues: CASSKTGGAHNEQFF. CDR3 coding DNA: TGTGCCAGCAGCAAGACAGGGGGCGCCCACAATGAGCAGTTCTTC.

With respect to this clone: Other nucleotide sequences in the sample specify the same CDR3. The V gene is TRBV7-3, the J gene TRBJ2-3, with D perhaps matching TRBD1 (6 bases). Germline V gene data show CDR1 as SGHTA and CDR2 as FQGTGA. The V end was cut by 1 base, the J end by 1 base, with 6 bases between. This CDR3 region has 14 residues. The CDR3 region is CASSLKGGTDTQYF. CDR3 nucleotides: TGTGCCAGCAGCTTAAAGGGGGGCACAGATACGCAGTATTTT.

This rearrangement joins TRBV2 to TRBJ1-6, with D perhaps TRBD1 (6 bases). CDR1 is SNHLY, CDR2 FYNNEI, per germline. The CDR3 is 16 amino acids. V lost 2 bases and J 7 bases, leaving 15 bases between the germline ends. The CDR3 DNA is TGTGCCAGCAGTGAACCCCGGGGGCCTTGGAATTCACCCCTCCACTTT. It encodes CASSEPRGPWNSPLHF.

This clone was seen only a few times. The chain couples TRBV6-4 to TRBJ1-2; unclear D gene. Germline-derived CDR1 and CDR2 are MRHNA and SNTAGT. V gave up 4 bases and J gave up 1 base, with 7 bases separating them. The CDR3 runs 13 residues. The CDR3 DNA reads TGTGCCAGCAGTGTGACACTTAACTATGGCTACACCTTC. Amino acid sequence: CASSVTLNYGYTF.

The gene calls are TRBV4-3 and TRBJ2-3; no clear D. The germline V gene has CDR1 LGHNA and CDR2 YSLEER. The V end was cut by 0 bases, the J end by 2 bases, with 9 bases between. The CDR3 is made up of 15 amino acids. For the CDR3, the DNA is TGCGCCAGCAGCCAAGATGACTCGTTCACAGATACGCAGTATTTT. Amino acids: CASSQDDSFTDTQYF.